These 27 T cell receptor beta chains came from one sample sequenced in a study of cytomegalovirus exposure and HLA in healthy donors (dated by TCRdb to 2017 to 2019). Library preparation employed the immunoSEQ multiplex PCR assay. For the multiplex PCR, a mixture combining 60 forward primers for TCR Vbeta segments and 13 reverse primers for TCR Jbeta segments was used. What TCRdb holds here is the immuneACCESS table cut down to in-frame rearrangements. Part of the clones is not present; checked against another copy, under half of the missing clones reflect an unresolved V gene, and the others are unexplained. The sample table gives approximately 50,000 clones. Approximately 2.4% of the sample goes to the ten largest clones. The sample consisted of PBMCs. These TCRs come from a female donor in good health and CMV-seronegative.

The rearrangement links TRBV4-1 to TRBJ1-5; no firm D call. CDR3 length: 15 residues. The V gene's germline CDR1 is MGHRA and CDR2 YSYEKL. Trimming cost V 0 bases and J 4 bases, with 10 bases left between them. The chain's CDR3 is CASSQDPLFNQPQHF. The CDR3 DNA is TGCGCCAGCAGCCAAGACCCCCTGTTTAATCAGCCCCAGCATTTT.

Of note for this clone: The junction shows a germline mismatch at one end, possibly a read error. The CDR3 coding sequence is TGTGCCAGCACCGTAACCGCGGGAGGGCCCCCAGATACGCAGTATTTT. This encodes CASTVTAGGPPDTQYF. The chain is built from TRBV9 and TRBJ2-3; 9 bases are a match to TRBD2. Germline loops: CDR1 SGDLS, CDR2 YYNGEE. The CDR3 extends over 16 amino acids. The full variable domain, rest sourced from reference TRBV9 and TRBJ2-3, is DSGVTQTPKHLITATGQRVTLRCSPRSGDLSVYWYQQSLDQGLQFLIQYYNGEERAKGNILERFSAQQFPDLHSELNLSSLELGDSALYFCASTVTAGGPPDTQYFGPGTRLTVL.

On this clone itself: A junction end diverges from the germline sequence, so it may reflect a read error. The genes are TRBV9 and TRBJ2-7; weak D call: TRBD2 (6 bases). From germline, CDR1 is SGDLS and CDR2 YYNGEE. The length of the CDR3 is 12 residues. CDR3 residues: CAGTTQTLGRHF. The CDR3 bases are TGTGCCGGAACGACACAAACCCTAGGGAGGCACTTC.

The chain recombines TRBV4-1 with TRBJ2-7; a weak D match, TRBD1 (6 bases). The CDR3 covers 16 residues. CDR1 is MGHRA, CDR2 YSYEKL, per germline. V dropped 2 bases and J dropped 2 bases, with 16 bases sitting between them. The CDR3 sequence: CASSQFLTGLAYEQYF. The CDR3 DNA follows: TGCGCCAGCAGCCAATTTCTGACAGGCCTAGCCTACGAGCAGTACTTC.

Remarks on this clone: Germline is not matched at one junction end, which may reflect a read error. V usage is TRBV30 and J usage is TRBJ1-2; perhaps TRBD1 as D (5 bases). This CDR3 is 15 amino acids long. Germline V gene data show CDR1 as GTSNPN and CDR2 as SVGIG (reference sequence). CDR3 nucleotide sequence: TGTGCCGGGAGTGTAATGGGGCAAGGGTACTATGGCTACACCTTC. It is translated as CAGSVMGQGYYGYTF. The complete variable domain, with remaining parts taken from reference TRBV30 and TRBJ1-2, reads SQTIHQWPATLVQPVGSPLSLECTVEGTSNPNLYWYRQAAGRGLQLLFYSVGIGQISSEVPQNLSASRPQDRQFILSSKKLLLSDSGFYLCAGSVMGQGYYGYTFGSGTRLTVV.

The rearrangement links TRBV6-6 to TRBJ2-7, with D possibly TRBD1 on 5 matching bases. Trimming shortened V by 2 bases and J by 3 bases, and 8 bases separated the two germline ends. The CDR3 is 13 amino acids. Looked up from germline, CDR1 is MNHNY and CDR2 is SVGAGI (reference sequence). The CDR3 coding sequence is TGTGCCAGCAGTTACGCAGGGAACTACGAGCAGTACTTC. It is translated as CASSYAGNYEQYF.

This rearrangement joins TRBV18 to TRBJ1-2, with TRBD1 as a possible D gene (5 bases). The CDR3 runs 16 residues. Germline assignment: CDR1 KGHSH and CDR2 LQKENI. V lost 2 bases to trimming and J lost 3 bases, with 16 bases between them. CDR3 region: CASSPSLAGRDYGYTF. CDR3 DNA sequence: TGTGCCAGCTCACCAAGTTTGGCAGGGAGGGACTATGGCTACACCTTC. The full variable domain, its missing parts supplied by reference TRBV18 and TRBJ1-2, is NAGVMQNPRHLVRRRGQEARLRCSPMKGHSHVYWYRQLPEEGLKFMVYLQKENIIDESGMPKERFSAEFPKEGPSILRIQQVVRGDSAAYFCASSPSLAGRDYGYTFGSGTRLTVV.

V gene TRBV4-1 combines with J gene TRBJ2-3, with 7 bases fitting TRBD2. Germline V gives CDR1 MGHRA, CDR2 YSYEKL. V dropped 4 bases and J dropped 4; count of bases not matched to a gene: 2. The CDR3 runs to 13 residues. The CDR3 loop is CASSRLAADTQYF. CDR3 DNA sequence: TGCGCCAGCAGCCGGCTAGCGGCAGATACGCAGTATTTT.

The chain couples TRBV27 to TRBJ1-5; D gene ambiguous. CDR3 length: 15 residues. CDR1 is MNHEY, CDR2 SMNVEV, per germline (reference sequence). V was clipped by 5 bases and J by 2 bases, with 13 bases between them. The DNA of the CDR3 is TGTGCCAGCAGTCCCGAACACGGGGGCAATCAGCCCCAGCATTTT. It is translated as CASSPEHGGNQPQHF.

CDR3 DNA: TGTGCCAGCAGTTCCCTCGGGGGGACCTACGAGCAGTACTTC. Amino acids: CASSSLGGTYEQYF. The rearrangement uses TRBV6-6 and TRBJ2-7; TRBD2 matches at 7 bases. After removal of 4 bases from V and 2 bases from J, the junction contained 5 bases not matched to a gene. The CDR3 is made up of 14 amino acids. Germline CDR1 is MNHNY and CDR2 is SVGAGI (reference sequence).

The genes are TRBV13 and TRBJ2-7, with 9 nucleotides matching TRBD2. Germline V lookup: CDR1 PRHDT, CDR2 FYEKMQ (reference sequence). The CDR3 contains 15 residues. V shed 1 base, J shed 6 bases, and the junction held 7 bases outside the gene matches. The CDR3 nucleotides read TGTGCCAGCAGCTTAGTCCGTATTAGCGGGGGCGAGCAGTACTTC. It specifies CASSLVRISGGEQYF.

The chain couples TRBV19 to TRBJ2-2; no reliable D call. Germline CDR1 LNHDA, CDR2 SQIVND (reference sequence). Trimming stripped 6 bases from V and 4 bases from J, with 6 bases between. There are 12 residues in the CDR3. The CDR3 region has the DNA TGTGCCAGTAGGCGGCCCACCGGGGAGCTGTTTTTT. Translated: CASRRPTGELFF.

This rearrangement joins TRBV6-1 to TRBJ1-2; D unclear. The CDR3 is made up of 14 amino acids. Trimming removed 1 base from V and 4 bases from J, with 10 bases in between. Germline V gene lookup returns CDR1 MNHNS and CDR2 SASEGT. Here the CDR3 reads CASSEGGRSYGYTF. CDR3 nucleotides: TGTGCCAGCAGTGAAGGAGGGAGGAGCTATGGCTACACCTTC.

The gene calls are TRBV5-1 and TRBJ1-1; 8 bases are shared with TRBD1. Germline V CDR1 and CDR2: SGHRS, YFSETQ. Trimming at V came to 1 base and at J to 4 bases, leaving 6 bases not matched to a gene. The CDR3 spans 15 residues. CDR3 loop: CASSLQGASLTEAFF. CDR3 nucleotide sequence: TGCGCCAGCAGCTTGCAGGGGGCTTCTCTCACTGAAGCTTTCTTT.

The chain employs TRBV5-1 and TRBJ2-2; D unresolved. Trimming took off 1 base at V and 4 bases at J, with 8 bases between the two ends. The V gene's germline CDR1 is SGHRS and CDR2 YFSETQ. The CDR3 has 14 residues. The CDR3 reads CASSLLDSTGELFF. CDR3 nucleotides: TGCGCCAGCAGCTTGCTAGATTCCACCGGGGAGCTGTTTTTT.

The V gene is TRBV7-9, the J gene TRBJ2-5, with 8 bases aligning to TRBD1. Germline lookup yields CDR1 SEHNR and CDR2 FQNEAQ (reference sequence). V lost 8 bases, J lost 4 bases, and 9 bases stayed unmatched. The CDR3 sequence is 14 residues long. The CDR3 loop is CASGQGAMVETQYF. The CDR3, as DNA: TGTGCCAGCGGGCAGGGGGCAATGGTAGAGACCCAGTACTTC.

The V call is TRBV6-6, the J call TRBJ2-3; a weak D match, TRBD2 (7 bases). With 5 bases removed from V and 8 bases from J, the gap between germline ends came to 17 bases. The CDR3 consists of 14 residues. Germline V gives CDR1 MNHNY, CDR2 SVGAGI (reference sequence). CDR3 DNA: TGTGCCAGCAGTGGCCCGGGGGGCCTCGCTACGCAGTATTTT. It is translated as CASSGPGGLATQYF.

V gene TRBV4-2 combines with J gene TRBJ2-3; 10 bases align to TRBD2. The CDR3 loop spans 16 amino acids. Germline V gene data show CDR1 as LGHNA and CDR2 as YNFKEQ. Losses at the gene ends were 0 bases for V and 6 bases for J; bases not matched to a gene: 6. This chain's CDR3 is CASSQDGLAGVDTQYF. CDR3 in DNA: TGTGCCAGCAGCCAAGATGGGCTAGCGGGGGTGGATACGCAGTATTTT.

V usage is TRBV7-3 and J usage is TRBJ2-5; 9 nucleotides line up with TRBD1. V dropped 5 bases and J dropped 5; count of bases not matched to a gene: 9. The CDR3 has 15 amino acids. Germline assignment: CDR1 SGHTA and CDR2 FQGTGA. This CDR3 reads CASSAARTGVETQYF. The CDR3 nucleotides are TGTGCCAGCAGCGCCGCCCGGACAGGGGTTGAGACCCAGTACTTC. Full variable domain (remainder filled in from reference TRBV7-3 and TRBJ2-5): GAGVSQTPSNKVTEKGKYVELRCDPISGHTALYWYRQSLGQGPEFLIYFQGTGAADDSGLPNDRFFAVRPEGSVSTLKIQRTERGDSAVYLCASSAARTGVETQYFGPGTRLLVL.

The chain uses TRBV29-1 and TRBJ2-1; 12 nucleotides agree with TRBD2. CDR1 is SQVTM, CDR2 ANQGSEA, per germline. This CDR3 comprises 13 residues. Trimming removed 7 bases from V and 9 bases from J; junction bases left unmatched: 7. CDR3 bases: TGCAGCGGTGGACTAGCGGGACCCAGTGAGCAGTTCTTC. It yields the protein CSGGLAGPSEQFF.

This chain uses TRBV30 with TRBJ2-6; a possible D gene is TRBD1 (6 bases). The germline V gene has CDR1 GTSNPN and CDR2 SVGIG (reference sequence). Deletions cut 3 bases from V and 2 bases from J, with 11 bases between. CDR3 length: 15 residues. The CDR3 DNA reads TGTGCCTGGAGGGGATACAGGGCTGGGGCCAACGTCCTGACTTTC. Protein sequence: CAWRGYRAGANVLTF.

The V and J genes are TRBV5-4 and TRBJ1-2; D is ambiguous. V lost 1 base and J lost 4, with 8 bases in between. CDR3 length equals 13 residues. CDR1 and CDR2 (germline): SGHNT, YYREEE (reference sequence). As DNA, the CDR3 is TGTGCCAGCAGCTTGCCGGACTTCTATGGCTACACCTTC. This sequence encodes CASSLPDFYGYTF. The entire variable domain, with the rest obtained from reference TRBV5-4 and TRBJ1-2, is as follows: ETGVTQSPTHLIKTRGQQVTLRCSSQSGHNTVSWYQQALGQGPQFIFQYYREEENGRGNFPPRFSGLQFPNYSSELNVNALELDDSALYLCASSLPDFYGYTFGSGTRLTVV.

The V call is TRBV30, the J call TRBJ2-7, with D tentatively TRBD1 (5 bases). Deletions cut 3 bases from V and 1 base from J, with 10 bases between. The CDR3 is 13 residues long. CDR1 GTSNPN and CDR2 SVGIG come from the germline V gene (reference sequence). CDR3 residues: CAWRTDRSYEQYF. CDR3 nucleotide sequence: TGTGCCTGGAGGACAGACAGATCCTACGAGCAGTACTTC.

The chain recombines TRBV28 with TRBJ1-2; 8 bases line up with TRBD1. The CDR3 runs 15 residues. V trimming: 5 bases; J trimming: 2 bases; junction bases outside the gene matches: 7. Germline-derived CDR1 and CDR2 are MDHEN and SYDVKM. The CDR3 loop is CASSPSTGENYGYTF. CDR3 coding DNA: TGTGCCAGCAGTCCGTCGACAGGGGAGAACTATGGCTACACCTTC.

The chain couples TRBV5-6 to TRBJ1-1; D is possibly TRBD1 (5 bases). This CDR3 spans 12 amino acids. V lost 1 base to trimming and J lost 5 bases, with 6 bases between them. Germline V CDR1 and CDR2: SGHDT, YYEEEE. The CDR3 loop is CASSLQGTEAFF. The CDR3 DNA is TGTGCCAGCAGCTTGCAGGGAACTGAAGCTTTCTTT.

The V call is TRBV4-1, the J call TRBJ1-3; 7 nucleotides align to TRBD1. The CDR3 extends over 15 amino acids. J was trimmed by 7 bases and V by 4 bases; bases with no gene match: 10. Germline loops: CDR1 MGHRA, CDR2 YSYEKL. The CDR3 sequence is CASSPRGDSTNTIYF. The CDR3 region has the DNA TGCGCCAGCAGCCCCCGTGGGGACAGTACCAACACCATATATTTT.

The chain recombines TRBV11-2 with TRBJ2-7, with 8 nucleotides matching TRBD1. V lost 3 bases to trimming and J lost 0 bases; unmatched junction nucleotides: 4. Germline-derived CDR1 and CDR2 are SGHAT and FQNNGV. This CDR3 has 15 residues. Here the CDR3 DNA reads TGTGCCAGCAGCTTCGGACAGGGTAGCTCCTACGAGCAGTACTTC. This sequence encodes CASSFGQGSSYEQYF.